The rows below give T cell receptor beta chains drawn from one sample of a study of regulatory T cells in long-lasting Graves disease. Each CDR3 protein is one row after TCRdb ran MiXCR on the multiplex PCR reads. The sample contains about 540,000 distinct CDR3 sequences, approximately 13% of which appear only once. These same data were also listed under a study on T cells in Graves' hyperthyroidism and ophthalmopathy.

Sequences were derived from peripheral blood mononuclear cells (PBMCs), sampled at new diagnosis, from a patient treated with antithyroid drugs. The receptors were sampled from a man aged 25-45 years with Graves disease. Each CDR3 is given with its conserved first and last residue. The D gene is left open where the match is weak. Where a row states a size, it is once, few, many or the class of an expanded clone; other rows omit it.

CDR3aa: CSVSGRRYNEQFF
CDR3nt: TGCAGCGTTAGCGGGAGGCGTTACAATGAGCAGTTCTTC
abundance: many
v_gene: TRBV29-1
j_gene: TRBJ2-1
d_gene: TRBD2

CDR3aa: CSVDTPGQGGYEQYF
CDR3nt: TGCAGCGTAGATACTCCGGGACAGGGAGGCTACGAGCAGTACTTC
abundance: many
v_gene: TRBV29-1
j_gene: TRBJ2-7
d_gene: TRBD1

CDR3aa: CASIRDRGSEQYF
CDR3nt: TGTGCCAGCATCCGGGACAGGGGGAGCGAGCAGTACTTC
abundance: NA
v_gene: TRBV5-4
j_gene: TRBJ2-7
d_gene: TRBD1

CDR3aa: CASSTSRTGGRTEAFF
CDR3nt: TGTGCCAGCAGCACCTCGAGGACAGGGGGCCGGACTGAAGCTTTCTTT
abundance: many
v_gene: TRBV7-2
j_gene: TRBJ1-1
d_gene: TRBD1

CDR3aa: CASTYRETQYF
CDR3nt: TGTGCCAGCACCTATAGGGAGACCCAGTACTTC
abundance: many
v_gene: TRBV12-3/TRBV12-4
j_gene: TRBJ2-5
d_gene: NA

CDR3aa: CASSEAGGYEQYF
CDR3nt: TGCGCCAGCAGTGAGGCGGGGGGCTACGAGCAGTACTTC
abundance: NA
v_gene: TRBV10-2
j_gene: TRBJ2-7
d_gene: TRBD2

CDR3aa: CASSLEGPAADTQYF
CDR3nt: TGCGCCAGCAGCTTGGAAGGCCCTGCAGCAGATACGCAGTATTTT
abundance: NA
v_gene: TRBV5-1
j_gene: TRBJ2-3
d_gene: NA

CDR3aa: CASSLGGQGHEQYF
CDR3nt: TGTGCCAGCAGCTTAGGGGGACAGGGCCACGAGCAGTACTTC
abundance: many
v_gene: TRBV7-3
j_gene: TRBJ2-7
d_gene: TRBD1

CDR3aa: CASARLAGDEQYF
CDR3nt: TGTGCCAGCGCCCGACTAGCGGGAGACGAGCAGTACTTC
abundance: many
v_gene: TRBV2
j_gene: TRBJ2-7
d_gene: TRBD2

CDR3aa: CASSGRGQTYEQYF
CDR3nt: TGTGCCAGCAGTGGGCGGGGACAAACCTACGAGCAGTACTTC
abundance: many
v_gene: TRBV2
j_gene: TRBJ2-7
d_gene: NA

CDR3aa: CASSLLSGGIAKNIQHF
CDR3nt: TGCGCCAGCAGCCTTCTCAGCGGGGGGATAGCCAAAAACATTCAGCACTTC
abundance: NA
v_gene: TRBV5-1
j_gene: TRBJ2-4
d_gene: TRBD2

CDR3aa: CAISANPGLTYEQYF
CDR3nt: TGTGCCATCAGTGCTAACCCGGGACTAACGTACGAGCAGTACTTC
abundance: many
v_gene: TRBV10-3
j_gene: TRBJ2-7
d_gene: TRBD2

CDR3aa: CATSSASGRDGELFF
CDR3nt: TGTGCCACCAGCTCTGCTAGCGGGAGAGACGGGGAGCTGTTTTTT
abundance: NA
v_gene: TRBV24-1
j_gene: TRBJ2-2
d_gene: TRBD2

CDR3aa: CAISDGGANYGYTF
CDR3nt: TGTGCCATCAGTGATGGTGGAGCTAACTATGGCTACACCTTC
abundance: many
v_gene: TRBV10-3
j_gene: TRBJ1-2
d_gene: NA

CDR3aa: CASSPSRGQGTGNEQFF
CDR3nt: TGTGCCAGCAGCCCCAGCAGGGGACAGGGGACTGGGAATGAGCAGTTCTTC
abundance: many
v_gene: TRBV7-6
j_gene: TRBJ2-1
d_gene: TRBD1

CDR3aa: CASSEFEGAYEQFF
CDR3nt: TGTGCCAGCAGTGAATTTGAGGGGGCCTATGAGCAGTTCTTC
abundance: many
v_gene: TRBV6-1
j_gene: TRBJ2-1
d_gene: TRBD1

CDR3aa: CASSQDRLELEELFF
CDR3nt: TGTGCCAGCAGCCAAGATCGACTAGAGCTTGAGGAGCTGTTTTTT
abundance: few
v_gene: TRBV4-1
j_gene: TRBJ2-2
d_gene: NA

CDR3aa: CASSEQRSTDTQYF
CDR3nt: TGTGCCAGCAGTGAGCAGCGGAGCACAGATACGCAGTATTTT
abundance: many
v_gene: TRBV2
j_gene: TRBJ2-3
d_gene: NA

CDR3aa: CNMGRPRVQYF
CDR3nt: TGCAACATGGGACGTCCTCGTGTGCAGTACTTC
abundance: many
v_gene: TRBV29-1
j_gene: TRBJ2-7
d_gene: NA

CDR3aa: CASRAGGSRDTQYF
CDR3nt: TGTGCCAGCAGGGCTGGCGGCTCTAGAGATACGCAGTATTTT
abundance: many
v_gene: TRBV12-3/TRBV12-4
j_gene: TRBJ2-3
d_gene: NA

CDR3aa: CSARELWETQYF
CDR3nt: TGCAGTGCCCGGGAGTTATGGGAGACCCAGTACTTC
abundance: NA
v_gene: TRBV20-1
j_gene: TRBJ2-5
d_gene: NA

CDR3aa: CASRLVSPPGELFF
CDR3nt: TGTGCCAGCCGCTTAGTCTCGCCCCCCGGGGAGCTGTTTTTT
abundance: NA
v_gene: TRBV6-2/TRBV6-3
j_gene: TRBJ2-2
d_gene: NA

CDR3aa: CASSPGPPSPLHF
CDR3nt: TGTGCCAGCAGCCCAGGTCCCCCGTCACCCCTCCACTTT
abundance: many
v_gene: TRBV7-6
j_gene: TRBJ1-6
d_gene: NA

CDR3aa: CASSREDLYEQYF
CDR3nt: TGTGCCAGTAGTCGGGAGGATCTCTACGAGCAGTACTTC
abundance: many
v_gene: TRBV19
j_gene: TRBJ2-7
d_gene: TRBD2

CDR3aa: CAISASGTNTEAFF
CDR3nt: TGTGCCATCAGTGCCAGCGGGACGAACACTGAAGCTTTCTTT
abundance: many
v_gene: TRBV10-3
j_gene: TRBJ1-1
d_gene: NA

CDR3aa: CASSPRTKTYEQYF
CDR3nt: TGTGCCAGCAGCCCTCGGACAAAAACCTACGAGCAGTACTTC
abundance: NA
v_gene: TRBV9
j_gene: TRBJ2-7
d_gene: NA

CDR3aa: CASSLGDHTGELFF
CDR3nt: TGTGCCAGCAGCTTAGGGGACCACACCGGGGAGCTGTTTTTT
abundance: many
v_gene: TRBV7-3
j_gene: TRBJ2-2
d_gene: NA

CDR3aa: CASSFTSLYEQYF
CDR3nt: TGTGCCAGCAGTTTTACTAGCCTCTACGAGCAGTACTTC
abundance: few
v_gene: TRBV27
j_gene: TRBJ2-7
d_gene: NA

CDR3aa: CASSLLGQGKTQYF
CDR3nt: TGTGCCAGCAGCTTATTAGGGCAGGGGAAGACCCAGTACTTC
abundance: many
v_gene: TRBV7-8
j_gene: TRBJ2-5
d_gene: NA

CDR3aa: CASSLGTGFSYEQYF
CDR3nt: TGTGCCAGCAGCCTCGGGACAGGCTTCTCCTACGAGCAGTACTTC
abundance: many
v_gene: TRBV5-5
j_gene: TRBJ2-7
d_gene: TRBD1

CDR3aa: CSVHEQGQGQEAFF
CDR3nt: TGCAGCGTACATGAACAGGGTCAAGGGCAAGAAGCTTTCTTT
abundance: few
v_gene: TRBV29-1
j_gene: TRBJ1-1
d_gene: NA

CDR3aa: CASSQDEVSSYNEQFF
CDR3nt: TGTGCCAGCAGCCAAGATGAAGTAAGCTCCTACAATGAGCAGTTCTTC
abundance: few
v_gene: TRBV14
j_gene: TRBJ2-1
d_gene: NA

CDR3aa: CASETGTSGREKYNEQFF
CDR3nt: TGTGCCAGTGAGACCGGGACTAGCGGGAGGGAAAAATACAATGAGCAGTTCTTC
abundance: few
v_gene: TRBV6-1
j_gene: TRBJ2-1
d_gene: TRBD2

CDR3aa: CASRRDSPGDTQYF
CDR3nt: TGTGCCAGCAGGAGGGACTCCCCGGGGGATACGCAGTATTTT
abundance: many
v_gene: TRBV2
j_gene: TRBJ2-3
d_gene: NA

CDR3aa: CASSEAGVQPQHF
CDR3nt: TGTGCCAGCAGTGAGGCAGGGGTTCAGCCCCAGCATTTT
abundance: NA
v_gene: TRBV25-1
j_gene: TRBJ1-5
d_gene: NA

CDR3aa: CASRVPGRADEKLFF
CDR3nt: TGTGCCAGCAGGGTGCCAGGGAGGGCAGACGAAAAACTGTTTTTT
abundance: many
v_gene: TRBV11-2
j_gene: TRBJ1-4
d_gene: NA

CDR3aa: CASTSGLEGREQYF
CDR3nt: TGTGCCAGCACGTCGGGACTAGAGGGCCGCGAGCAGTACTTC
abundance: NA
v_gene: TRBV6-1
j_gene: TRBJ2-7
d_gene: TRBD2

CDR3aa: CSAAVGHNQPQHF
CDR3nt: TGCAGTGCTGCCGTGGGGCACAATCAGCCCCAGCATTTT
abundance: few
v_gene: TRBV20-1
j_gene: TRBJ1-5
d_gene: NA

CDR3aa: CASFTGANSPLHF
CDR3nt: TGCGCCAGCTTCACAGGGGCTAATTCACCCCTCCACTTT
abundance: NA
v_gene: TRBV5-1
j_gene: TRBJ1-6
d_gene: TRBD1

CDR3aa: CASSPTDGGIEQYF
CDR3nt: TGTGCCAGCAGCCCGACGGACGGGGGTATCGAGCAGTACTTC
abundance: NA
v_gene: TRBV9
j_gene: TRBJ2-7
d_gene: NA

CDR3aa: CASSYPTRDVNGYTF
CDR3nt: TGTGCCAGCAGTTACCCCACGAGGGACGTTAATGGCTACACCTTC
abundance: many
v_gene: TRBV27
j_gene: TRBJ1-2
d_gene: NA

CDR3aa: CASNPLDSRMNTEAFF
CDR3nt: TGTGCCAGCAACCCCCTAGACAGCCGCATGAACACTGAAGCTTTCTTT
abundance: many
v_gene: TRBV6-2/TRBV6-3
j_gene: TRBJ1-1
d_gene: NA

CDR3aa: CASSQDLASYNEQFF
CDR3nt: TGCGCCAGCAGCCAGGACTTAGCGTCATACAATGAGCAGTTCTTC
abundance: many
v_gene: TRBV5-1
j_gene: TRBJ2-1
d_gene: NA

CDR3aa: CASKEGSSYNEQFF
CDR3nt: TGTGCCAGCAAAGAGGGGAGCTCCTACAATGAGCAGTTCTTC
abundance: many
v_gene: TRBV2
j_gene: TRBJ2-1
d_gene: NA

CDR3aa: CASSLARLAGGEQFF
CDR3nt: TGTGCCAGCAGCTTAGCCAGACTAGCCGGGGGTGAGCAGTTCTTC
abundance: many
v_gene: TRBV7-2
j_gene: TRBJ2-1
d_gene: TRBD2

CDR3aa: CAISAIQGARTEAFF
CDR3nt: TGTGCCATCAGTGCAATACAGGGGGCGAGGACTGAAGCTTTCTTT
abundance: many
v_gene: TRBV10-3
j_gene: TRBJ1-1
d_gene: TRBD1

CDR3aa: CATSVSWGEQFF
CDR3nt: TGTGCCACCAGTGTCAGTTGGGGGGAGCAGTTCTTC
abundance: many
v_gene: TRBV24-1
j_gene: TRBJ2-1
d_gene: NA